What follows is one T cell receptor beta chain and its context. Its target is unknown. Deletions cut 6 bases from V and 0 bases from J, with 5 bases between. Germline CDR1 is MNHNS and CDR2 is SASEGT. The CDR3 totals 12 residues. The data were taken from a study of OX40 agonist ivuxolimab in advanced cancers. Regarding the study as a whole: The study found that CD8+ T cells averaged more expanded clones than CD4+.

Profiled with immunoSEQ multiplex PCR; TCRdb holds only in-frame clones, not every one. The sample consists of 55,000 to 65,000 clones, roughly 84% of them appearing once. The sequencing here drew on CD4+ or CD8+ T cells sorted from blood, taken in a trial of the OX40 agonist ivuxolimab. The genes are TRBV6-1 and TRBJ1-1; D is ambiguous. The receptor comes from an adult with an advanced solid tumor such as melanoma, head and neck, liver or kidney cancer. CDR3 DNA sequence: TGTGCCAGCAGGGGGATGAACACTGAAGCTTTCTTT. Protein product: CASRGMNTEAFF.